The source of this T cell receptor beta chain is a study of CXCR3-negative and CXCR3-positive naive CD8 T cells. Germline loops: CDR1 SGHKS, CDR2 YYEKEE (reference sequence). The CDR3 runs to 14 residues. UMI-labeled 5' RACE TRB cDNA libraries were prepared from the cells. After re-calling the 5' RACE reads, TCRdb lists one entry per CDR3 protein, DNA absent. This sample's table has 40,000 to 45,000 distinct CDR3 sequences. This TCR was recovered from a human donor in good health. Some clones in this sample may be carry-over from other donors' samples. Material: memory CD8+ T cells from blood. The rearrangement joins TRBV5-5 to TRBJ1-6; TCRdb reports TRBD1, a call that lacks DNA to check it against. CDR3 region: CASSPGYNNSPLHF.